Below, 29 T cell receptor beta chains from the same sample are listed, as sequenced in a study of cytotoxic CD8 clonotypes in ibrutinib-treated CLL. Here immunoSEQ multiplex PCR was the method, and the copy in TCRdb shows in-frame clones only, minus some. Of nearly 300,000 clones in the sample, 65% to 85% were seen once. The material sequenced was PBMCs, taken at disease progression, from a patient treated with ibrutinib. These receptors originate from a human donor with chronic lymphocytic leukemia.

The V and J genes are TRBV5-1 and TRBJ1-2, with 7 bases identical to TRBD1. The CDR3 has 14 residues. V lost 1 base to trimming and J lost 7 bases; unmatched junction nucleotides: 7. CDR1 is SGHRS and CDR2 is YFSETQ in the germline V gene. CDR3 in DNA: TGCGCCAGCAGCTTGAATTGGGCAGGGGGTGGCTACACCTTC. This encodes CASSLNWAGGGYTF.

Of note for this clone: Other DNA sequences of this sample code for an identical CDR3. The CDR3 region has the DNA TGTGCCAGCTCACCGGGACAGAACTATGGCTACACCTTC. It specifies CASSPGQNYGYTF. The V gene is TRBV18, the J gene TRBJ1-2; 7 nucleotides line up with TRBD1. Germline trimming cut 3 bases from V and 2 bases from J; bases unmatched to any gene: 0. Germline V lookup: CDR1 KGHSH, CDR2 LQKENI. This CDR3 contains 13 residues. Together with reference TRBV18 and TRBJ1-2, the CDR3 gives the full variable domain: NAGVMQNPRHLVRRRGQEARLRCSPMKGHSHVYWYRQLPEEGLKFMVYLQKENIIDESGMPKERFSAEFPKEGPSILRIQQVVRGDSAAYFCASSPGQNYGYTFGSGTRLTVV.

The chain couples TRBV15 to TRBJ2-7; possible D gene TRBD2, 7 bases. Per the germline V gene, CDR1 is LNHNV and CDR2 is YYDKDF (reference sequence). There are 16 residues in the CDR3. V was pared by 5 bases and J by 2 bases, with 19 bases between. CDR3 amino acids: CATSDPGGRDTYEQYF. CDR3 bases: TGTGCCACCAGCGACCCCGGGGGGCGGGACACCTACGAGCAGTACTTC.

The chain uses TRBV9 and TRBJ2-7, with 10 bases matching TRBD2. Germline assignment: CDR1 SGDLS and CDR2 YYNGEE. The V and J ends lost 4 bases and 4 bases, in that order; junction bases with no gene match: 8. The CDR3 has 15 amino acids. This chain's CDR3 is CASSPTGTSVYEQYF. The CDR3 bases are TGTGCCAGCAGCCCAACCGGGACTAGCGTTTACGAGCAGTACTTC. Drawing the rest from reference TRBV9 and TRBJ2-7, the complete variable domain is DSGVTQTPKHLITATGQRVTLRCSPRSGDLSVYWYQQSLDQGLQFLIQYYNGEERAKGNILERFSAQQFPDLHSELNLSSLELGDSALYFCASSPTGTSVYEQYFGPGTRLTVT.

The chain recombines TRBV6-5 with TRBJ2-1, with TRBD2 matching 7 bases. The germline CDR1 and CDR2 sequences are MNHEY and SVGAGI. After removal of 0 bases from V and 4 bases from J, the junction contained 3 bases not matched to a gene. The CDR3 is 15 residues long. The CDR3 DNA reads as TGTGCCAGCAGTTACTCTCCGGGACTATACAATGAGCAGTTCTTC. This gives the protein CASSYSPGLYNEQFF.

The J gene is TRBJ2-2, the V gene TRBV7-3; 7 positions agree with TRBD1. CDR1 and CDR2 from the germline V gene are SGHTA and FQGTGA. With V trimmed by 1 base and J by 4 bases, 6 bases remained unmatched. This CDR3 has 16 amino acids. In DNA form, the CDR3 reads TGTGCCAGCAGCTTAATTCCTGACAGGGCCACCGGGGAGCTGTTTTTT. Residues: CASSLIPDRATGELFF.

The chain carries TRBV2 and TRBJ2-7; 10 nucleotides align to TRBD1. Trimming cost V 9 bases and J 2 bases; bases outside gene matches: 16. The CDR3 is 17 amino acids. Looked up from germline, CDR1 is SNHLY and CDR2 is FYNNEI. The CDR3 loop reads CASSRDRGPSLTYEQYF. Written as DNA, the CDR3 is TGTGCCAGTTCACGGGACAGGGGACCATCCCTTACCTACGAGCAGTACTTC.

With respect to this clone: Germline is not matched at one junction end, which may reflect a read error. Here the CDR3 reads CASSQARVRGEQYF. CDR3 nucleotides: TGCGCCAGCAGTCAAGCTAGGGTCCGGGGGGAGCAGTACTTC. This chain links TRBV4-1 with TRBJ2-7, with TRBD2 as a possible D gene (6 bases). The CDR3 consists of 14 residues. CDR1 is MGHRA, CDR2 YSYEKL, per germline.

The chain recombines TRBV7-3 with TRBJ2-3; a weak D match, TRBD2 (6 bases). The V gene's germline CDR1 is SGHTA and CDR2 FQGTGA. The V gene lost 2 bases and the J gene lost 2 bases, with 11 bases spanning the gap. This CDR3 is built from 15 residues. DNA for the CDR3: TGTGCCAGCAGCTTATCGGCGGGGTTCACAGATACGCAGTATTTT. This codes for CASSLSAGFTDTQYF.

This chain uses TRBV7-6 with TRBJ1-5; 7 positions agree with TRBD1. After removal of 2 bases from V and 5 bases from J, the junction contained 6 bases not matched to a gene. Germline V lookup: CDR1 SGHVS, CDR2 FNYEAQ. The length of the CDR3 is 15 residues. CDR3 region: CASSLQDRTDQPQHF. CDR3 in DNA: TGTGCCAGCAGCTTACAGGACAGGACCGATCAGCCCCAGCATTTT.

The chain uses TRBV5-1 and TRBJ1-2, with TRBD1 matching over 7 bases. CDR1 is SGHRS, CDR2 YFSETQ, per germline. CDR3 length equals 13 residues. V shed 4 bases and J 4 bases; nucleotides not matched to a gene: 4. CDR3 protein: CASSPWDSYGYTF. In DNA, the CDR3 is TGCGCCAGCAGCCCGTGGGACAGCTATGGCTACACCTTC.

This sequence joins TRBV5-1 and TRBJ2-5; 8 bases map to TRBD2. Germline CDR1 is SGHRS and CDR2 is YFSETQ. CDR3 length equals 16 residues. The trim removed 0 bases at V and 2 bases at J, leaving 6 bases unmatched. The chain's CDR3 is CASSLAASGFQETQYF. The DNA of the CDR3 is TGCGCCAGCAGCTTGGCGGCTAGCGGGTTTCAAGAGACCCAGTACTTC.

This clone was counted between two and nine times. This rearrangement joins TRBV5-1 to TRBJ2-7; the D call may be TRBD1 or TRBD2 (5 bases each). The CDR3 is made up of 13 amino acids. With 0 bases removed from V and 7 bases from J, the gap between germline ends came to 11 bases. CDR1 is SGHRS and CDR2 is YFSETQ in the germline V gene. This CDR3 is CASSLGGRWEQYF. The CDR3 DNA sequence: TGCGCCAGCAGCTTGGGGGGACGCTGGGAGCAGTACTTC.

CDR3 residues: CSARTGRYEQYF. The CDR3 nucleotides are TGCAGCGCCAGGACAGGGAGGTACGAGCAGTACTTC. The V gene is TRBV29-1, the J gene TRBJ2-7; 8 bases agree with TRBD1. V gave up 7 bases and J gave up 4 bases; unmatched junction bases: 6. The CDR3 extends over 12 amino acids. CDR1 SQVTM and CDR2 ANQGSEA come from the germline V gene.

The CDR3 bases are TGTGCCAGCTTTACGGAGGATGAAAAACTGTTTTTT. Translation gives CASFTEDEKLFF. This chain uses TRBV2 with TRBJ1-4, with D unclear. The length of the CDR3 is 12 residues. The germline gives CDR1 SNHLY, CDR2 FYNNEI. Deletions cut 8 bases from V and 6 bases from J, with 10 bases between.

This clone was recorded once. The gene calls are TRBV28 and TRBJ2-4; D possibly corresponds to TRBD1 (5 bases). The germline gives CDR1 MDHEN, CDR2 SYDVKM. The CDR3 loop spans 15 amino acids. V lost 5 bases and J 7 bases, leaving 18 bases between the germline ends. In nucleotides, the CDR3 is TGTGCCAGCAGTATTGGAAGTAGGGGCGCGAACATTCAGTACTTC. It is translated as CASSIGSRGANIQYF.

This clone was detected only once. CDR3: CASSSGGGTYEQYF. CDR3 sequence (DNA): TGTGCCAGCAGCTCAGGGGGGGGAACCTACGAGCAGTACTTC. The chain is built from TRBV9 and TRBJ2-7; D is tentatively TRBD1 or TRBD2 (7 bases each). Germline assignment: CDR1 SGDLS and CDR2 YYNGEE. The CDR3 covers 14 residues. V was shortened by 4 bases and J by 2 bases, with 13 bases between the two germline ends.

This rearrangement joins TRBV7-3 to TRBJ1-1; 7 positions match TRBD1. J was trimmed by 1 base and V by 7 bases; bases with no gene match: 15. This CDR3 spans 17 amino acids. Germline-derived CDR1 and CDR2 are SGHTA and FQGTGA. Here the CDR3 DNA reads TGTGCCAGCACCCACGGCCCCCCCCGGACAGGGAACACTGAAGCTTTCTTT. Amino acids: CASTHGPPRTGNTEAFF.

Of note for this clone: At the DNA level, this CDR3 is encoded by other sequences in the same sample as well. The rearrangement links TRBV18 to TRBJ2-3; 9 nucleotides agree with TRBD2. With V trimmed by 0 bases and J by 3 bases, 4 bases remained unmatched. Germline CDR1 and CDR2: KGHSH and LQKENI. CDR3 length: 16 amino acids. This CDR3 reads CASSPPAGGNTDTQYF. In DNA form, the CDR3 reads TGTGCCAGCTCACCACCAGCGGGAGGTAATACAGATACGCAGTATTTT.

Note on this clone: Other DNA variants within this sample encode the same CDR3. The V call is TRBV19, the J call TRBJ1-5; 7 nucleotides line up with TRBD1. With V trimmed by 3 bases and J by 1 base, 6 bases remained unmatched. This CDR3 has 16 amino acids. From germline, CDR1 is LNHDA and CDR2 SQIVND (reference sequence). The CDR3 loop reads CASSILTGVSNQPQHF. As DNA, the CDR3 is TGTGCCAGTAGTATCCTTACAGGGGTAAGCAATCAGCCCCAGCATTTT.

This clone was observed a few times. The J gene is TRBJ2-3, the V gene TRBV9; 10 bases fit TRBD2. The trim removed 0 bases at V and 4 bases at J, leaving 2 bases unmatched. CDR1 and CDR2 (germline): SGDLS, YYNGEE. The CDR3 covers 15 residues. The CDR3, as DNA: TGTGCCAGCAGCGTAGAAGCGGGAGGGGCAGATACGCAGTATTTT. Residues: CASSVEAGGADTQYF.

The DNA of the CDR3 is TGTGCCAGCTCCGGGACTGCGAACTATGGCTACACCTTC. Translated, it gives CASSGTANYGYTF. The rearrangement uses TRBV18 and TRBJ1-2, with D possibly TRBD1 on 5 matching bases. Per germline, CDR1 KGHSH and CDR2 LQKENI. This CDR3 is 13 amino acids long. Trimming removed 6 bases at V and 2 bases at J, with 10 bases between.

The sample holds a few counts of this clone. The genes are TRBV6-6 and TRBJ1-2; 10 positions match TRBD1. CDR1 and CDR2 from the germline V gene are MNHNY and SVGAGI (reference sequence). This CDR3 region has 15 residues. J was trimmed by 8 bases and V by 0 bases; bases with no gene match: 6. CDR3 loop: CASSYSTGGVGGYTF. CDR3 sequence (DNA): TGTGCCAGCAGTTACTCGACAGGGGGCGTCGGAGGCTACACCTTC.

The V gene is TRBV7-9, the J gene TRBJ2-2; 11 nucleotides line up with TRBD2. Germline V gene lookup returns CDR1 SEHNR and CDR2 FQNEAQ (reference sequence). The CDR3 is made up of 16 amino acids. Losses at the gene ends were 5 bases for V and 0 bases for J; bases not matched to a gene: 2. This CDR3 reads CASSRLAGTNTGELFF. DNA of the CDR3: TGTGCCAGCAGCCGACTAGCGGGAACGAACACCGGGGAGCTGTTTTTT.

The rearrangement uses TRBV11-2 and TRBJ1-2; D unclear. Per the germline V gene, CDR1 is SGHAT and CDR2 is FQNNGV. This CDR3 has 14 amino acids. V shed 2 bases and J shed 8 bases, with 15 bases lying between them. CDR3 bases: TGTGCCAGCAGCTTATGGGTAGGGCCGCGGGGCTACACCTTC. This gives the protein CASSLWVGPRGYTF.

This clone was detected only a few times. J is TRBJ2-7 and V is TRBV19; the match to TRBD2 covers 9 bases. Per the germline V gene, CDR1 is LNHDA and CDR2 is SQIVND (reference sequence). The CDR3 loop spans 15 amino acids. The V segment lost 10 bases and the J segment 0 bases; nucleotides outside the gene matches: 10. The CDR3 loop reads CATAFSGSASYEQYF. DNA of the CDR3: TGTGCCACCGCCTTTAGCGGGAGTGCCTCCTACGAGCAGTACTTC.

V is TRBV29-1 and J is TRBJ1-2; D is possibly TRBD1 (5 bases). The CDR3 consists of 14 residues. The V and J ends lost 4 bases and 4 bases respectively, with 16 bases between them. Germline lookup yields CDR1 SQVTM and CDR2 ANQGSEA. CDR3 region: CSVGGAGPGYGYTF. The CDR3 DNA reads as TGCAGCGTTGGGGGAGCGGGGCCAGGCTATGGCTACACCTTC. The full variable domain, in which reference TRBV29-1 and TRBJ1-2 provide the parts outside the CDR3, is SAVISQKPSRDICQRGTSLTIQCQVDSQVTMMFWYRQQPGQSLTLIATANQGSEATYESGFVIDKFPISRPNLTFSTLTVSNMSPEDSSIYLCSVGGAGPGYGYTFGSGTRLTVV.

The chain links TRBV10-2 to TRBJ2-3, with D possibly being TRBD1 (6 bases). CDR3 length equals 16 residues. The V end was cut by 4 bases, the J end by 0 bases, with 14 bases between. Germline lookup yields CDR1 WSHSY and CDR2 SAAADI. The CDR3 region is CASSGGGTASTDTQYF. The CDR3 nucleotides are TGCGCCAGCAGTGGAGGGGGTACCGCTAGCACAGATACGCAGTATTTT.

The chain links TRBV5-4 to TRBJ1-2; D possibly corresponds to TRBD1 (5 bases). The V end lost 2 bases, the J end lost 4 bases, and 15 bases lay between the germline ends. Germline values: CDR1 SGHNT, CDR2 YYREEE (reference sequence). The CDR3 has 15 residues. CDR3 protein: CASSLGTKEGYGYTF. CDR3 sequence (DNA): TGTGCCAGCAGCTTAGGGACGAAGGAGGGCTATGGCTACACCTTC.